Listed below are T cell receptor beta chains from one sample, sequenced in a study of cytomegalovirus exposure and HLA in healthy donors. Profiling relied on immunoSEQ multiplex PCR, and the TCRdb table lists in-frame clones only, not all of them. This table has 260,000 or so clones, about 87% appearing once. Sequenced sample: PBMCs. These receptors all stem from a man between 18 and 29 years old in good health and CMV-seronegative. CDR3s include the opening cysteine and the closing phenylalanine or tryptophan. A D gene is named only where the DNA matches it firmly. Some rows mark clone size as missing; the rest say once, few, many or name a class of expanded clone.

j_call	d_call	v_call	clone_size	cdr3_nt	cdr3_aa
TRBJ1-6	TRBD1	TRBV18	NA	TGTGCCAGCTCACCCTACGGACAGGGCAATTCACCCCTCCACTTT	CASSPYGQGNSPLHF
TRBJ2-3	NA	TRBV29-1	NA	TGCAGCGTTGAAGGACTGGATCGCACAGATACGCAGTATTTT	CSVEGLDRTDTQYF
TRBJ1-1	NA	TRBV18	few	TGTGCCAGCTCACAGTCAGCAGGAGCTTTCTTT	CASSQSAGAFF
TRBJ2-7	NA	TRBV7-2	NA	TGTGCCAGCAGCTTAGGGGGGCTGAACTACGAGCAGTACTTC	CASSLGGLNYEQYF
TRBJ2-2	TRBD1	TRBV28	NA	TGTGCCAGCAGTTTATTGGACAGGGCCGGGGAGCTGTTTTTT	CASSLLDRAGELFF
TRBJ2-5	NA	TRBV27	NA	TGTGCCACCCGACAGGGAGGTTCGGAGACCCAGTACTTC	CATRQGGSETQYF
TRBJ2-7	TRBD2	TRBV11-2	NA	TGTGCCAGCAGCCCTAAGTCCGGGACTAGTCCCTACGAGCAGTACTTC	CASSPKSGTSPYEQYF
TRBJ2-1	TRBD2	TRBV10-3	NA	TGTGCCATCACCACTAGCGGGGGAGATGAGCAGTTCTTC	CAITTSGGDEQFF
TRBJ2-2	NA	TRBV9	NA	TGTGCCAGCAGCGTAGTATTCGGGGAGCTGTTTTTT	CASSVVFGELFF
TRBJ1-2	NA	TRBV14	few	TGTGCCAGCAGCCAAGTGCCGGACAGCCCATATGGCTACACCTTC	CASSQVPDSPYGYTF